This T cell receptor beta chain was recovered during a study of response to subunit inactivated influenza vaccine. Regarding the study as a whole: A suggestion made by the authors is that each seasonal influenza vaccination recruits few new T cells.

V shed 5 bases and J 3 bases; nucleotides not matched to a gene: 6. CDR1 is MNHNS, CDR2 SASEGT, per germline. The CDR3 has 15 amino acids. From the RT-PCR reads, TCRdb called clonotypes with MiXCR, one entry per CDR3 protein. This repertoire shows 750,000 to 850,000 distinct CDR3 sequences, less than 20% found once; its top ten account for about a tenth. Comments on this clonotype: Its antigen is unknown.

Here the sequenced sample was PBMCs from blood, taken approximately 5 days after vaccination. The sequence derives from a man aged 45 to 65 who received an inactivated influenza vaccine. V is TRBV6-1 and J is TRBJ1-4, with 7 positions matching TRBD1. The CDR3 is CASSRTGAANEKLFF. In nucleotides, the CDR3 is TGTGCCAGCAGTCGAACAGGGGCGGCTAATGAAAAACTGTTTTTT.